What follows are 21 T cell receptor beta chains derived from one specimen sequenced in a study of blood T cells in healthy people across ages. Then a second PCR, running roughly 7 to 11 cycles, was carried out with a sample-barcoded 5' primer and a J-beta primer mix. MiXCR, run by TCRdb on the 5' RACE reads, gives a single entry per CDR3 protein. The sample shows about 1 million distinct CDR3 sequences, roughly 45% of them seen only once. The sample comprised blood. These receptors originate from a woman aged 55-70 years in good health.

In this sample, this clonotype turned up a few times. The gene calls are TRBV29-1 and TRBJ2-3, with D perhaps matching TRBD1 (6 bases). V shed 4 bases and J shed 3 bases, with 17 bases lying between them. The germline CDR1 and CDR2 sequences are SQVTM and ANQGSEA. The CDR3 extends over 15 amino acids. The CDR3 sequence: CSVAGDQRSTDTQYF. The DNA for the CDR3 is TGCAGCGTTGCAGGGGACCAACGGTCTACAGATACGCAGTATTTT.

The chain has TRBV4-2 and TRBJ2-5; maybe TRBD2 (6 bases). The CDR3 consists of 17 residues. Germline CDR1 reads LGHNA; CDR2 reads YNFKEQ. The V end was cut by 6 bases, the J end by 0 bases, with 20 bases between. CDR3 protein: CASSQRGTPGYQETQYF. The CDR3 region has the DNA TGTGCCAGCAGTCAACGCGGGACCCCGGGGTACCAAGAGACCCAGTACTTC.

The V gene is TRBV9, the J gene TRBJ2-7; no definite D call. The CDR3 covers 14 residues. Germline assignment: CDR1 SGDLS and CDR2 YYNGEE. The V and J ends lost 5 bases and 2 bases respectively, with 14 bases between them. DNA for the CDR3: TGTGCCAGCAGGGTCCTAGTATCAGCCTACGAGCAGTACTTC. It specifies CASRVLVSAYEQYF.

V and J are TRBV27 and TRBJ1-2; a possible D gene is TRBD1 (6 bases). The V end lost 6 bases, the J end lost 4 bases, and 18 bases lay between the germline ends. The V gene's germline CDR1 is MNHEY and CDR2 SMNVEV (reference sequence). CDR3 length: 15 residues. The CDR3 DNA is TGTGCCAGCAGGGGTTCACAGGGCCTACTCTATGGCTACACCTTC. Amino acids: CASRGSQGLLYGYTF.

J is TRBJ2-7 and V is TRBV5-1; D not resolved. This CDR3 spans 15 amino acids. CDR1 and CDR2 (germline): SGHRS, YFSETQ. Trimming took off 4 bases at V and 1 base at J, with 15 bases between the two ends. CDR3 in amino acids: CASSPGHSTSYEQYF. CDR3 nucleotide sequence: TGCGCCAGCAGCCCCGGGCATTCGACGTCCTACGAGCAGTACTTC.

The chain carries TRBV5-1 and TRBJ2-2; TRBD2 might be the D (6 bases). Germline assignment: CDR1 SGHRS and CDR2 YFSETQ. Trimming cost V 0 bases and J 7 bases, with 10 bases left between them. This CDR3 spans 14 amino acids. This CDR3 reads CASSLGGASGELFF. The CDR3 DNA follows: TGCGCCAGCAGCTTGGGCGGGGCGAGCGGGGAGCTGTTTTTT.

This clonotype has just a few counts. The gene calls are TRBV20-1 and TRBJ1-2; no clear D gene. V lost 0 bases and J lost 8, with 16 bases in between. Germline-derived CDR1 and CDR2 are DFQATT and SNEGSKA (reference sequence). The CDR3 consists of 14 residues. In DNA, the CDR3 is TGCAGTGCTAGAGATAACCCTATCGGCCTCGGCTACACCTTC. Its translation is CSARDNPIGLGYTF.

On this clonotype itself: A clone one base away is much larger, so this may be a read error. The chain couples TRBV7-2 to TRBJ2-7; D unclear. The CDR3 length is 13 residues. Germline V gene lookup returns CDR1 SGHTA and CDR2 FQGNSA. Trimming removed 5 bases at V and 7 bases at J, with 15 bases between. CDR3 protein: CASSVSTVGEQYF. DNA for the CDR3: TGTGCCAGCAGCGTATCCACAGTCGGGGAGCAGTACTTC. The whole variable domain, filled in from reference TRBV7-2 and TRBJ2-7, reads GAGVSQSPSNKVTEKGKDVELRCDPISGHTALYWYRQSLGQGLEFLIYFQGNSAPDKSGLPSDRFSAERTGGSVSTLTIQRTQQEDSAVYLCASSVSTVGEQYFGPGTRLTVT.

This clonotype showed up just a few times. The chain couples TRBV4-1 to TRBJ2-5, with 13 bases that match TRBD2. The J call may be incorrect, as the DNA end agrees better with TRBJ2-7. The CDR3 runs to 18 residues. CDR1 and CDR2 from the germline V gene are MGHRA and YSYEKL. CDR3 bases: TGCGCCAGCAGCCAAGACTCGGGACTAGCGGGACGGCCGTACGAGCAGTACTTC. Protein: CASSQDSGLAGRPYEQYF.

This clonotype was counted ten times or more. The chain carries TRBV29-1 and TRBJ2-5, with 9 bases that match TRBD1. The V gene's germline CDR1 is SQVTM and CDR2 ANQGSEA. This CDR3 spans 12 amino acids. V lost 7 bases and J lost 1; bases outside the gene matches: 1. The CDR3 sequence is CSGGQGQETQYF. DNA of the CDR3: TGCAGCGGGGGACAGGGCCAAGAGACCCAGTACTTC.

This clonotype was observed a few times. V gene TRBV24-1 combines with J gene TRBJ2-6, with D perhaps given as TRBD1 or TRBD2 (5 bases each). V lost 2 bases to trimming and J lost 1 base, with 20 bases between them. Germline V CDR1 and CDR2: KGHDR, SFDVKD. The CDR3 is made up of 20 amino acids. The chain's CDR3 is CATSDYGNAGQVSGANVLTF. The CDR3 DNA follows: TGTGCCACCAGTGATTACGGGAACGCAGGACAAGTATCTGGGGCCAACGTCCTGACTTTC.

The chain joins TRBV28 to TRBJ2-7; D may be TRBD2 (8 bases). The closer fit of TRBJ2-5 to the DNA end suggests the J call may be wrong. The germline V gene encodes CDR1 MDHEN and CDR2 SYDVKM. CDR3 length equals 15 residues. The CDR3 nucleotides read TGTGCCAGCAGCCTACGGGAGGGGGCGCATGAGACCCAGTACTTC. Its translation is CASSLREGAHETQYF.

This chain links TRBV6-1 with TRBJ2-1; D may be TRBD1 (6 bases). The end of the DNA fits TRBJ2-7 better, so the J call may be wrong. Germline CDR1 is MNHNS and CDR2 is SASEGT. This CDR3 region has 18 residues. In DNA, the CDR3 is TGTGCCAGCAGTGAGGCGCGAACAGGGCCCGTTTCCTACAATGAGCAGTACTTC. This gives the protein CASSEARTGPVSYNEQYF.

This clonotype has more than one count but fewer than ten. The V gene is TRBV7-2, the J gene TRBJ2-5, with 10 bases identical to TRBD2. The CDR3 length is 19 residues. The germline V gene encodes CDR1 SGHTA and CDR2 FQGNSA. The trim removed 2 bases at V and 1 base at J, leaving 13 bases unmatched. CDR3 loop: CASSLMAGRTSGRQETQYF. DNA for the CDR3: TGTGCCAGCAGCTTAATGGCTGGAAGGACTAGCGGCCGCCAAGAGACCCAGTACTTC.

This clonotype was recorded a few times. The chain recombines TRBV7-8 with TRBJ2-7; D possibly corresponds to TRBD1 (6 bases). The germline gives CDR1 SGHVS, CDR2 FQNEAQ. The CDR3 runs to 14 residues. V lost 6 bases, J lost 1 base, and 13 bases lay in between. CDR3 sequence: CASSQQGGSYEQYF. The CDR3 nucleotides are TGTGCCAGCAGTCAACAGGGTGGATCCTACGAGCAGTACTTC.

This clonotype was detected only a few times. The CDR3 protein is CASSYSRQSSYEQYF. Written as DNA, the CDR3 is TGTGCCAGCAGTTACTCCCGACAGAGCTCCTACGAGCAGTACTTC. The chain recombines TRBV6-5 with TRBJ2-7, with TRBD1 as a possible D gene (5 bases). The CDR3 is 15 amino acids. The germline V gene encodes CDR1 MNHEY and CDR2 SVGAGI. V lost 0 bases, J lost 0 bases, and 9 bases lay in between.

This chain links TRBV12-3 or TRBV12-4 with TRBJ1-2, with a weak D call TRBD1 (6 bases). With 7 bases removed from V and 4 bases from J, the gap between germline ends came to 7 bases. This CDR3 contains 11 residues. In DNA, the CDR3 is TGTGCCAGCAAGGGGGTCTATGGCTACACCTTC. It translates to CASKGVYGYTF.

This clonotype was detected a few times. The genes are TRBV5-1 and TRBJ2-1; 7 bases agree with TRBD1. The CDR3 runs 16 residues. The ends lost 5 bases at V and 4 bases at J; junction bases unmatched: 12. Per the germline V gene, CDR1 is SGHRS and CDR2 is YFSETQ. CDR3 nucleotide sequence: TGCGCCAGCAGTACCCCAGACAGGGCGCATTACAATGAGCAGTTCTTC. It is translated as CASSTPDRAHYNEQFF.

This rearrangement joins TRBV11-2 to TRBJ1-2, with TRBD1 matching 9 bases. V lost 1 base to trimming and J lost 4 bases; unmatched junction nucleotides: 1. This CDR3 region has 14 residues. The V gene's germline CDR1 is SGHAT and CDR2 FQNNGV. CDR3 bases: TGTGCCAGCAGCTTAGGGGACAGGGCCTATGGCTACACCTTC. Amino acid sequence: CASSLGDRAYGYTF.

This chain joins TRBV27 and TRBJ2-1, with TRBD1 identical over 7 bases. The germline gives CDR1 MNHEY, CDR2 SMNVEV (reference sequence). The V gene end was trimmed by 7 bases and the J gene end by 3 bases; junction bases not matched to a gene: 6. This CDR3 comprises 14 residues. The CDR3 loop is CASNRQGVYNEQFF. For the CDR3, the DNA is TGTGCCAGCAACCGACAGGGAGTCTACAATGAGCAGTTCTTC.

This clonotype showed up just a few times. The V call is TRBV27, the J call TRBJ2-7, with no clear D. Germline V gene sequence: CDR1 MNHEY, CDR2 SMNVEV (reference sequence). The CDR3 is 13 residues long. Trimming cost V 3 bases and J 2 bases, with 8 bases left between them. The CDR3, as DNA: TGTGCCAGCAGTTTTCGGTCGACCTACGAGCAGTACTTC. This translates into CASSFRSTYEQYF.